These 2 T cell receptor beta chains came from one sample sequenced in a study of blood T cell repertoires in COVID-19. Repertoires were generated with immunoSEQ multiplex PCR, while TCRdb's copy carries only in-frame clones and drops some. The sample lists 150,000 to 200,000 clones; roughly 80% were seen once. The sample comprised peripheral blood. These receptors were collected from a man aged 60 to 69 with acute or convalescent COVID-19.

The chain has TRBV27 and TRBJ2-5, with a tentative D call TRBD1 (6 bases). V shed 6 bases and J shed 4 bases, with 15 bases lying between them. The CDR3 extends over 14 amino acids. The V gene's germline CDR1 is MNHEY and CDR2 SMNVEV (reference sequence). This CDR3 reads CASRFQGIRETQYF. DNA for the CDR3: TGTGCCAGCAGATTTCAGGGGATAAGAGAGACCCAGTACTTC.

This clone has just a few counts. The rearrangement uses TRBV6-1 and TRBJ2-1; D is unresolved. Germline V CDR1 and CDR2: MNHNS, SASEGT. V shed 0 bases and J shed 10 bases, with 10 bases lying between them. CDR3 length equals 13 residues. The CDR3 reads CASSEARPGEQFF. Here the CDR3 DNA reads TGTGCCAGCAGTGAAGCGCGGCCCGGGGAGCAGTTCTTC.